The sequence of this TCR beta chain was determined in a study of cytomegalovirus exposure and HLA in healthy donors. Study information: For the approximately 400 genotyped donors, more than 65% fell within the Caucasian-associated ancestry cluster.

CDR3 length equals 13 residues. CDR1 and CDR2 (germline): WNHNN, SYGVQD (reference sequence). The V end was cut by 6 bases, the J end by 2 bases, with 10 bases between. In the PCR, 60 Vbeta and 13 Jbeta primers were used. Method: immunoSEQ multiplex PCR; TCRdb's copy keeps in-frame clones and lacks some. The sample has about 140,000 clones, approximately 80% seen once. The clonotype was recovered from a male donor in good health and CMV-seronegative. V usage is TRBV10-1 and J usage is TRBJ1-1; the D is unclear. The sequencing sample was made of PBMCs. CDR3 coding DNA: TGCGCCAGCAGCCCGACATTTAACACTGAAGCTTTCTTT. Its protein is CASSPTFNTEAFF.